Below, 2 T cell receptor beta chains from the same sample are listed, as sequenced in a study of blood T cell repertoires in COVID-19 (dated by TCRdb to 2020 to 2021). Library preparation used the immunoSEQ multiplex PCR assay. TCRdb obtained this table from immuneACCESS and retained in-frame rearrangements with V and J assigned. These tables miss some clones; where compared with another copy, unresolved V genes account for less than half of the shortfall, and the remainder is unexplained. The sample table shows about 250,000 clones, and approximately 90% are seen once. Around 6.6% of the sample lies in the top ten. The specimen was peripheral blood. The receptors shown here come from a woman aged 25 to 39 with COVID-19, enrolled during active disease.

The chain is built from TRBV7-2 and TRBJ1-2; D perhaps matches TRBD1 (5 bases). The germline gives CDR1 SGHTA, CDR2 FQGNSA. Trimming took off 1 base at V and 8 bases at J, with 14 bases between the two ends. This CDR3 is 14 amino acids long. The DNA of the CDR3 is TGTGCCAGCAGCTTAGAATCAGGGTATGGCGGCTACACCTTC. Encoded protein: CASSLESGYGGYTF.

This clone was seen a single time. The rearrangement uses TRBV2 and TRBJ1-2; D gene uncertain. The CDR3 runs to 13 residues. Germline CDR1 reads SNHLY; CDR2 reads FYNNEI. V was pared by 7 bases and J by 0 bases, with 9 bases between. The DNA of the CDR3 is TGTGCCAGCATTCTGACTGCTAACTATGGCTACACCTTC. This sequence encodes CASILTANYGYTF.